The TCR beta chain described here comes from a study of T cell repertoires in cytomegalovirus infection. For the study at large: CMV infection plus the matching HLA type was flagged by public TCR beta signatures. General study results and limits: HLA-C-restricted CMV clonotypes gave the most frequent clonotype in two of eight donors.

MiXCR, applied by TCRdb to the reads, yields one record per CDR3 protein. Seen here are around 450,000 distinct CDR3 sequences, around 32% observed once, and the top ten hold about 13%. Points on this clonotype: Its antigen remains unidentified.

Trimming took 2 bases from V and 4 from J, leaving 9 bases between them. Germline values: CDR1 LGHDT, CDR2 YNNKEL (reference sequence). The CDR3 covers 14 residues. This chain connects TRBV3-1 to TRBJ2-1; D not certain. Material: PBMCs. The clonotype originates from a human donor in good health (CMV status not recorded). Some clones in this sample may be carry-over from other donors' samples. CDR3 sequence: CASSQRMRYNEQFF. The CDR3 coding sequence is TGTGCCAGCAGCCAACGGATGAGGTACAATGAGCAGTTCTTC.